This is a list of T cell receptor beta chains from one sample in a study of cytomegalovirus exposure and HLA in healthy donors. Sequencing was performed with immunoSEQ multiplex PCR; in TCRdb, only in-frame clones are kept and a portion is missing. The table records around 150,000 clones, roughly 8.8% of them present only once. Source material: PBMCs. These receptors all stem from a woman aged 40 to 50 in good health and CMV-seropositive. CDR3s include the opening cysteine and the closing phenylalanine or tryptophan. Each record gives: V gene, J gene, clone size, D gene, CDR3 DNA, CDR3 protein. D genes are given only for firm matches. For some rows the clone size is stated as once, few or many, or as a class when expanded; others skip it.

V: TRBV7-2; J: TRBJ2-3; size: .; D: TRBD2; DNA: TGTGCCAGCAGCCGGGAAGTAGCGGGGGGCGGGACAGATACGCAGTATTTT; CDR3: CASSREVAGGGTDTQYF
V: TRBV5-4; J: TRBJ2-7; size: .; D: .; DNA: TGTGCCAGCAGCTTGGCAGGCCTCGAGCAGTACTTC; CDR3: CASSLAGLEQYF
V: TRBV19; J: TRBJ1-1; size: .; D: .; DNA: TGTGCCAGTACCCCGTTGGGGGGAAGGGTTGAAGCTTTCTTT; CDR3: CASTPLGGRVEAFF
V: TRBV29-1; J: TRBJ1-2; size: .; D: .; DNA: TGCAGCGTTGCGCAGGCCTATGGCTACACCTTC; CDR3: CSVAQAYGYTF
V: TRBV10-3; J: TRBJ1-1; size: few; D: TRBD1; DNA: TGTGCCATCACCCCCGGGACAGGGATGAACACTGAAGCTTTCTTT; CDR3: CAITPGTGMNTEAFF
V: TRBV6-6; J: TRBJ1-5; size: .; D: .; DNA: TGTGCCAGCACCCCAGGGTATGATCAGCCCCAGCATTTT; CDR3: CASTPGYDQPQHF
V: TRBV19; J: TRBJ1-6; size: few; D: TRBD1; DNA: TGTGCCAGTAGTATAGAGGGACAGGGGTATTCACCCCTCCACTTT; CDR3: CASSIEGQGYSPLHF
V: TRBV6-5; J: TRBJ1-6; size: few; D: TRBD1; DNA: TGTGCCAGCAGTCGGGGACAGGGGGCGGATTCACCCCTCCACTTT; CDR3: CASSRGQGADSPLHF
V: TRBV6-4; J: TRBJ2-7; size: few; D: .; DNA: TGTGCCAGCAGGGAACGGGACTCCTACTACGAGCAGTACTTC; CDR3: CASRERDSYYEQYF
V: TRBV6-5; J: TRBJ2-2; size: few; D: TRBD1; DNA: TGTGCCAGCAGTTTCCCAGGGGGCGGCGGGGAGCTGTTTTTT; CDR3: CASSFPGGGGELFF
V: TRBV7-9; J: TRBJ2-1; size: few; D: TRBD2; DNA: TGTGCCAGCAGCTCGGGACTAGCGGGGGGAACCTACAATGAGCAGTTCTTC; CDR3: CASSSGLAGGTYNEQFF
V: TRBV9; J: TRBJ1-5; size: few; D: TRBD1; DNA: TGTGCCAGCAGCGTGACAGGGGTAAGCAATCAGCCCCAGCATTTT; CDR3: CASSVTGVSNQPQHF
V: TRBV6-1; J: TRBJ2-2; size: few; D: TRBD2; DNA: TGTGCCAGCAGTGAAGTTCCAGCGGGGGCCATAAACACCGGGGAGCTGTTTTTT; CDR3: CASSEVPAGAINTGELFF
V: TRBV6-5; J: TRBJ1-6; size: .; D: TRBD1; DNA: TGTGCCAGCAGTTTGACAGGGGGCTATAATTCACCCCTCCACTTT; CDR3: CASSLTGGYNSPLHF
V: TRBV6-1; J: TRBJ1-1; size: few; D: TRBD1; DNA: TGTGCCAGCAGTGAACAGGGACAGCTGAACACTGAAGCTTTCTTT; CDR3: CASSEQGQLNTEAFF
V: TRBV6-5; J: TRBJ2-2; size: .; D: .; DNA: TGTGCCAGCAGTTACGGTTCAGAATACACCGGGGAGCTGTTTTTT; CDR3: CASSYGSEYTGELFF
V: TRBV18; J: TRBJ2-7; size: few; D: TRBD1; DNA: TGTGCCAGCTCACCGACAGGGGGCTACTACGAGCAGTACTTC; CDR3: CASSPTGGYYEQYF
V: TRBV4-2; J: TRBJ2-7; size: .; D: TRBD2; DNA: TGTGCCAGCAGCAAAGCGACGACTAGCGGGGGTTACGAGCAGTACTTC; CDR3: CASSKATTSGGYEQYF
V: TRBV5-1; J: TRBJ1-6; size: .; D: .; DNA: TGCGCCAGCAGCCCGGGTCGGGGGGACATCGATTCACCCCTCCACTTT; CDR3: CASSPGRGDIDSPLHF
V: TRBV5-5; J: TRBJ1-5; size: few; D: .; DNA: TGTGCCAGCAGCCCTAGGTCCGGGGTTAGCAATCAGCCCCAGCATTTT; CDR3: CASSPRSGVSNQPQHF
V: TRBV7-3; J: TRBJ2-1; size: .; D: TRBD1; DNA: TGTGCCAGCAGCTTACGTGAAGGGGGCACTCAGTTCTTC; CDR3: CASSLREGGTQFF
V: TRBV5-1; J: TRBJ1-2; size: few; D: .; DNA: TGCGCCAGCAGCTTGGATCCCAGGGCGGATGGCTACACCTTC; CDR3: CASSLDPRADGYTF
V: TRBV6-5; J: TRBJ1-6; size: few; D: .; DNA: TGTGCCACCTCGGGGGGGTCCTATAATTCACCCCTCCACTTT; CDR3: CATSGGSYNSPLHF
V: TRBV27; J: TRBJ2-1; size: .; D: TRBD1; DNA: TGTGCCAGCAGTTTGTCTGACAGGGTCCCCCATCCGGAGCAGTTCTTC; CDR3: CASSLSDRVPHPEQFF
V: TRBV11-2; J: TRBJ2-7; size: .; D: TRBD1; DNA: TGTGCCAGCAGCTTAGTTGGGACAGGGCTCTACGAGCAGTACTTC; CDR3: CASSLVGTGLYEQYF
V: TRBV5-1; J: TRBJ2-7; size: few; D: .; DNA: TGCGCCAGCAGCGACGGCAATCTTGGGCCCGAGCAGTACTTC; CDR3: CASSDGNLGPEQYF
V: TRBV4-3; J: TRBJ2-5; size: .; D: TRBD2; DNA: TGCGCCAGCAGCCAAGAGACTAGCGGGTTGGGGGAGACCCAGTACTTC; CDR3: CASSQETSGLGETQYF
V: TRBV25-1; J: TRBJ2-2; size: .; D: .; DNA: TGTGCCAGCAGCCCGGTAGGGAGGCACACCGGGGAGCTGTTTTTT; CDR3: CASSPVGRHTGELFF
V: TRBV19; J: TRBJ1-1; size: few; D: .; DNA: TGTGCCAGTAGTACGGGACTCAGGAACACTGAAGCTTTCTTT; CDR3: CASSTGLRNTEAFF
V: TRBV4-3; J: TRBJ2-5; size: few; D: .; DNA: TGCGCCAGCAGCCAAGATCCGTTTGCGGGGCGGGAGACCCAGTACTTC; CDR3: CASSQDPFAGRETQYF
V: TRBV7-8; J: TRBJ1-4; size: many; D: TRBD1; DNA: TGTGCCAGCAGCTTGACAGGGGGGCATGAAAAACTGTTTTTT; CDR3: CASSLTGGHEKLFF
V: TRBV7-2; J: TRBJ2-5; size: .; D: .; DNA: TGTGCCAGCAGCTTAGGTTTTATCGAAGAGACCCAGTACTTC; CDR3: CASSLGFIEETQYF
V: TRBV7-2; J: TRBJ1-2; size: .; D: TRBD1; DNA: TGTGCCAGCAGCTTAGTAAGGGACAGCCGATTAAATGGCTACACCTTC; CDR3: CASSLVRDSRLNGYTF
V: TRBV7-8; J: TRBJ2-7; size: many; D: .; DNA: TGTGCCAGCAGCCCCCGACGGGGAAGCTCCTACGAGCAGTACTTC; CDR3: CASSPRRGSSYEQYF
V: TRBV6-6; J: TRBJ2-7; size: few; D: .; DNA: TGTGCCAGCAGTTTCCAACTCCTCCGGGACTACGAGCAGTACTTC; CDR3: CASSFQLLRDYEQYF
V: TRBV19; J: TRBJ1-3; size: .; D: .; DNA: TGTGCCAGTCACCGGGAGCCGGCTCTCTCTGGAAACACCATATATTTT; CDR3: CASHREPALSGNTIYF
V: TRBV5-8; J: TRBJ2-3; size: .; D: .; DNA: TGTGCCAGCAGCCTAGGTGGGACAGATACGCAGTATTTT; CDR3: CASSLGGTDTQYF
V: TRBV7-3; J: TRBJ2-3; size: .; D: .; DNA: TGTGCCAGCAGCAGACTAGTTACAGATACGCAGTATTTT; CDR3: CASSRLVTDTQYF
V: TRBV18; J: TRBJ1-5; size: .; D: .; DNA: TGTGCCAGCTCACCATCCTGGGGCGCCGATCAGCCCCAGCATTTT; CDR3: CASSPSWGADQPQHF
V: TRBV5-8; J: TRBJ1-4; size: few; D: TRBD1; DNA: TGTGCCAGCAGCGACGGACAGGACAGGCTTACGGAAAAACTGTTTTTT; CDR3: CASSDGQDRLTEKLFF
V: TRBV2; J: TRBJ2-7; size: .; D: TRBD1; DNA: TGTGCCACCTCAGGACAGGGGAGAGCTTCCTACGAGCAGTACTTC; CDR3: CATSGQGRASYEQYF
V: TRBV9; J: TRBJ2-1; size: few; D: .; DNA: TGTGCCAGCAGCGACTACTACAATGAGCAGTTCTTC; CDR3: CASSDYYNEQFF
V: TRBV7-2; J: TRBJ2-2; size: few; D: TRBD1; DNA: TGTGCCAGCAACGACAGGGGCGGCACCGGGGAGCTGTTTTTT; CDR3: CASNDRGGTGELFF
V: TRBV5-6; J: TRBJ1-3; size: few; D: .; DNA: TGTGCCAGCAGCCGCGGGACGGCTGGAAACACCATATATTTT; CDR3: CASSRGTAGNTIYF
V: TRBV2; J: TRBJ2-1; size: .; D: TRBD2; DNA: TGTGCCAGCAGTGACACTAGCGGGGCCTACAATGAGCAGTTCTTC; CDR3: CASSDTSGAYNEQFF